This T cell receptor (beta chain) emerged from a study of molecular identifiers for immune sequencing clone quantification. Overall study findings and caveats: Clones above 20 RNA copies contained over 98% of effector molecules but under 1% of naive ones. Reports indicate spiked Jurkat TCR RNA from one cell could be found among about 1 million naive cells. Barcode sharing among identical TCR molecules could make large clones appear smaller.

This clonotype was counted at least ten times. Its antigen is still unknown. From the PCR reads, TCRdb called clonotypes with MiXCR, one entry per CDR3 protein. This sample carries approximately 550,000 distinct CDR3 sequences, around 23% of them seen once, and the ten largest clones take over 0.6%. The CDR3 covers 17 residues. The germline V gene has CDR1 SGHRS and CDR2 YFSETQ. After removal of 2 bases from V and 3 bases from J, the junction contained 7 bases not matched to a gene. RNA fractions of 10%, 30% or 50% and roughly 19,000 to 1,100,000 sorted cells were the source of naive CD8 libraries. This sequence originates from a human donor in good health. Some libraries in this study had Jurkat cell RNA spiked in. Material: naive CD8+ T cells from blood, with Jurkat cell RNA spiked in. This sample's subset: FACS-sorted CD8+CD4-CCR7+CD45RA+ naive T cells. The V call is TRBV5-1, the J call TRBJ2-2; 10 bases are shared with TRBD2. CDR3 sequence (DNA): TGCGCCAGCAGCTTCCCTCTAGCGGGAGTCGACACCGGGGAGCTGTTTTTT. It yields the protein CASSFPLAGVDTGELFF.